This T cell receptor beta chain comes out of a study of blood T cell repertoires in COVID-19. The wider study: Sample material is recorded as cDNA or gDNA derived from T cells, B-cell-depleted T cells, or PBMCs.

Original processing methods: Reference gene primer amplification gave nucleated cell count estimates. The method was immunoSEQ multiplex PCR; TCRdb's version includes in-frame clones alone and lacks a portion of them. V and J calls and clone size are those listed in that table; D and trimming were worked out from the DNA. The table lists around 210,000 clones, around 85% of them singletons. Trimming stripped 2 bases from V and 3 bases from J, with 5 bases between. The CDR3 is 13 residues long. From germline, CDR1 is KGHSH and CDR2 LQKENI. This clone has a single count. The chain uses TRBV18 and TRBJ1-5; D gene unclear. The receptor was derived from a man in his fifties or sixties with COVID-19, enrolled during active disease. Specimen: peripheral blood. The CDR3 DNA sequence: TGTGCCAGCTCACCAGGGCACAATCAGCCCCAGCATTTT. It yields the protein CASSPGHNQPQHF.